This T cell receptor (beta chain) was obtained from a study of OX40 agonist ivuxolimab in advanced cancers. General study results and limits: There was clonal expansion of CD4+ and CD8+ blood T cells by week 6 at 0.1 to 3.0 mg/kg.

Profiled with immunoSEQ multiplex PCR; TCRdb holds only in-frame clones, not every one. Among 55,000 to 90,000 clones listed, around 80% were seen once. This CDR3 is 15 amino acids long. From germline, CDR1 is LNHDA and CDR2 SQIVND (reference sequence). V lost 0 bases, J lost 8 bases, and 6 bases stayed unmatched. The cohort excluded patients with autoimmune disease history or systemic immunosuppression. Turning to this clone: The antigen is unknown.

This sample comprised CD4+ or CD8+ T cells sorted from blood, obtained in a trial of the OX40 agonist ivuxolimab. The sequence came from an adult with an advanced solid tumor such as melanoma, head and neck, liver or kidney cancer. The chain joins TRBV19 to TRBJ1-2; 10 nucleotides align to TRBD1. The CDR3 DNA sequence: TGTGCCAGTAGTATAGATCCAGGGACAGGGGTCGGCTACACCTTC. This translates into CASSIDPGTGVGYTF.